A single sample is the source of the 29 T cell receptor beta chains below, sequenced in a study of cytomegalovirus exposure and HLA in healthy donors. Researchers ran the PCR with 60 Vbeta and 13 Jbeta primers. TCRdb's copy holds only in-frame clones and misses some; the assay was immunoSEQ multiplex PCR. Of about 120,000 clones listed, about 75% are singletons. Material: PBMCs. These receptors were taken from a man aged 55-75 years in good health and CMV-seropositive.

This sequence joins TRBV5-5 and TRBJ2-1; 8 bases align to TRBD2. The V gene end was trimmed by 5 bases and the J gene end by 5 bases; junction bases not matched to a gene: 12. CDR3 length: 16 residues. Germline loops: CDR1 SGHKS, CDR2 YYEKEE (reference sequence). The CDR3 sequence: CASSSESGLAHNEQFF. The CDR3 DNA sequence: TGTGCCAGCAGTTCTGAATCTGGACTAGCACACAATGAGCAGTTCTTC.

This chain connects TRBV2 to TRBJ2-1, with 11 bases lining up with TRBD1. This CDR3 spans 13 amino acids. Germline assignment: CDR1 SNHLY and CDR2 FYNNEI. With V trimmed by 5 bases and J by 7 bases, 1 base remained unmatched. Here the CDR3 reads CASSRDRGNEQFF. The DNA of the CDR3 is TGTGCCAGCAGTCGGGACAGGGGGAATGAGCAGTTCTTC.

V gene TRBV5-4 combines with J gene TRBJ1-4; D not resolved. Germline lookup yields CDR1 SGHNT and CDR2 YYREEE (reference sequence). There are 16 residues in the CDR3. The V gene lost 4 bases and the J gene lost 0 bases, with 13 bases spanning the gap. The CDR3 DNA sequence: TGTGCCAGCAGCCCCGGACTGCCTACAACTAATGAAAAACTGTTTTTT. This gives the protein CASSPGLPTTNEKLFF. The full variable domain, with the rest looked up from reference TRBV5-4 and TRBJ1-4, is ETGVTQSPTHLIKTRGQQVTLRCSSQSGHNTVSWYQQALGQGPQFIFQYYREEENGRGNFPPRFSGLQFPNYSSELNVNALELDDSALYLCASSPGLPTTNEKLFFGSGTQLSVL.

V usage is TRBV7-9 and J usage is TRBJ2-1; 9 bases are shared with TRBD2. V gave up 2 bases and J gave up 5 bases; unmatched junction bases: 13. The length of the CDR3 is 18 residues. Germline assignment: CDR1 SEHNR and CDR2 FQNEAQ (reference sequence). CDR3 residues: CASSLRGLAYKVDNEQFF. Written as DNA, the CDR3 is TGTGCCAGCAGCTTACGGGGACTAGCCTACAAAGTAGACAATGAGCAGTTCTTC.

The rearrangement uses TRBV30 and TRBJ1-6, with a possible D match to TRBD1 (5 bases). With 2 bases removed from V and 3 bases from J, the gap between germline ends came to 14 bases. Germline V gene sequence: CDR1 GTSNPN, CDR2 SVGIG (reference sequence). This CDR3 region has 16 residues. The CDR3 spells CAWSLQGGNYNSPLHF. The CDR3 nucleotides read TGTGCCTGGAGTCTTCAGGGCGGAAACTATAATTCACCCCTCCACTTT.

This clone was observed a single time. The chain combines TRBV6-1 with TRBJ1-1; a possible D gene is TRBD1 (5 bases). CDR1 and CDR2 (germline): MNHNS, SASEGT. This CDR3 has 14 residues. V was pared by 1 base and J by 5 bases, with 11 bases between. CDR3 in amino acids: CASSEGGDRTEAFF. CDR3 in DNA: TGTGCCAGCAGTGAAGGGGGGGATAGGACTGAAGCTTTCTTT.

V usage is TRBV9 and J usage is TRBJ2-7, with D unclear. Germline-derived CDR1 and CDR2 are SGDLS and YYNGEE. The CDR3 is made up of 15 amino acids. The V end was cut by 0 bases, the J end by 1 base, with 11 bases between. The CDR3 region is CASSVEANPSYEQYF. The CDR3 DNA is TGTGCCAGCAGCGTAGAAGCAAATCCTTCCTACGAGCAGTACTTC.

This chain joins TRBV11-2 and TRBJ2-2; TRBD1 might be the D (6 bases). With 5 bases removed from V and 4 bases from J, the gap between germline ends came to 11 bases. Per germline, CDR1 SGHAT and CDR2 FQNNGV. This CDR3 contains 14 residues. CDR3 DNA sequence: TGTGCCAGCAGCATCCTACAGGGCACCGGGGAGCTGTTTTTT. This gives the protein CASSILQGTGELFF.

The rearrangement joins TRBV5-1 to TRBJ2-1; D call uncertain. The CDR3 runs to 11 residues. V was clipped by 1 base and J by 10 bases, with 6 bases between them. Germline lookup yields CDR1 SGHRS and CDR2 YFSETQ. The CDR3 protein is CASSLNSEQFF. The DNA of the CDR3 is TGCGCCAGCAGCTTGAATTCGGAGCAGTTCTTC. The entire variable domain, with the rest obtained from reference TRBV5-1 and TRBJ2-1, is as follows: KAGVTQTPRYLIKTRGQQVTLSCSPISGHRSVSWYQQTPGQGLQFLFEYFSETQRNKGNFPGRFSGRQFSNSRSEMNVSTLELGDSALYLCASSLNSEQFFGPGTRLTVL.

The CDR3 nucleotides read TGTGCCAGCAGTTCCTATCCCGGGACAGGGGAAGGAAACACCATATATTTT. It yields the protein CASSSYPGTGEGNTIYF. V is TRBV28 and J is TRBJ1-3; 10 positions agree with TRBD1. Per germline, CDR1 MDHEN and CDR2 SYDVKM. Trimming took 4 bases from V and 4 from J; bases not matched to a gene: 10. The length of the CDR3 is 17 residues.

The chain joins TRBV7-9 to TRBJ1-4, with D perhaps matching TRBD1 (5 bases). The length of the CDR3 is 15 residues. Germline CDR1 and CDR2: SEHNR and FQNEAQ (reference sequence). V lost 9 bases, J lost 4 bases, and 18 bases lay in between. The CDR3 reads CARGEGRRNNEKLFF. CDR3 in DNA: TGTGCCAGGGGAGAGGGGAGGCGGAATAATGAAAAACTGTTTTTT.

This chain links TRBV7-6 with TRBJ2-1; 10 bases fit TRBD2. There are 18 residues in the CDR3. J was trimmed by 4 bases and V by 3 bases; bases with no gene match: 12. Germline lookup yields CDR1 SGHVS and CDR2 FNYEAQ. The CDR3 protein is CASSFRGGASGRYNEQFF. The CDR3 coding sequence is TGTGCCAGCAGCTTCCGTGGGGGGGCTAGCGGGAGATACAATGAGCAGTTCTTC.

The gene calls are TRBV28 and TRBJ2-7; D is unclear. The CDR3 sequence is 12 residues long. In germline, CDR1 is MDHEN, CDR2 SYDVKM. Trimming left V 6 bases short and J 4 bases short, with 10 bases between. CDR3 coding DNA: TGTGCCAGCAGGCCAAACAGATACGAGCAGTACTTC. Encoded protein: CASRPNRYEQYF.

This chain connects TRBV11-2 to TRBJ2-3, with 11 bases aligning to TRBD2. V lost 3 bases and J lost 4; bases outside the gene matches: 3. CDR3 length equals 15 residues. Looked up from germline, CDR1 is SGHAT and CDR2 is FQNNGV. The CDR3 DNA sequence: TGTGCCAGCAGCTTCACTAGCGGGGGCTCAGATACGCAGTATTTT. Its protein product is CASSFTSGGSDTQYF. Complete variable domain (other parts from reference TRBV11-2 and TRBJ2-3): EAGVAQSPRYKIIEKRQSVAFWCNPISGHATLYWYQQILGQGPKLLIQFQNNGVVDDSQLPKDRFSAERLKGVDSTLKIQPAKLEDSAVYLCASSFTSGGSDTQYFGPGTRLTVL.

The chain combines TRBV5-1 with TRBJ2-5; maybe TRBD1 (6 bases). CDR1 and CDR2 (germline): SGHRS, YFSETQ. V was shortened by 4 bases and J by 2 bases, with 12 bases between the two germline ends. The CDR3 has 14 residues. The CDR3 DNA follows: TGCGCCAGCAGCCTTTACGACAGGCAAGAGACCCAGTACTTC. This translates into CASSLYDRQETQYF.

This chain uses TRBV5-6 with TRBJ1-2; no clear D gene. Germline V gives CDR1 SGHDT, CDR2 YYEEEE. Trimming cost V 4 bases and J 5 bases, with 15 bases left between them. This CDR3 is built from 14 residues. CDR3 DNA sequence: TGTGCCAGCAGCCTTCGGTCCCGCTTTTATGGCTACACCTTC. It specifies CASSLRSRFYGYTF.

The V call is TRBV11-2, the J call TRBJ1-2; 9 bases are shared with TRBD1. The CDR3 extends over 15 amino acids. CDR1 is SGHAT, CDR2 FQNNGV, per germline. The V segment lost 5 bases and the J segment 8 bases; nucleotides outside the gene matches: 12. CDR3: CASSKTIGQGSGYTF. CDR3 nucleotide sequence: TGTGCCAGCAGCAAGACAATCGGACAGGGGTCCGGCTACACCTTC.

This clone occurred once. This CDR3 reads CASSLEGSGGTQYF. CDR3 DNA sequence: TGCGCCAGCAGCTTGGAAGGTAGCGGGGGTACGCAGTATTTT. The chain has TRBV5-1 and TRBJ2-3; 9 bases map to TRBD2. Trimming took 0 bases from V and 8 from J; bases not matched to a gene: 4. The CDR3 sequence is 14 residues long. The germline gives CDR1 SGHRS, CDR2 YFSETQ.

CDR3 residues: CASGPTTGTNEKLFF. For the CDR3, the DNA is TGTGCCAGCGGACCCACGACAGGGACTAATGAAAAACTGTTTTTT. This chain joins TRBV28 and TRBJ1-4, with 7 positions matching TRBD1. Trimming took 8 bases from V and 2 from J; bases not matched to a gene: 8. The CDR3 consists of 15 residues. Germline V gives CDR1 MDHEN, CDR2 SYDVKM.

J is TRBJ1-3 and V is TRBV5-4, with D unclear. CDR1 is SGHNT and CDR2 is YYREEE in the germline V gene (reference sequence). V was cut by 4 bases and J by 2 bases, with 7 bases left in between. The CDR3 is 13 amino acids. CDR3 amino acids: CASSVDTGNTIYF. The DNA of the CDR3 is TGTGCCAGCAGCGTAGACACTGGAAACACCATATATTTT.

The chain carries TRBV5-1 and TRBJ1-2; 12 bases align to TRBD1. J gave up 7 bases and V 4 bases, and 8 bases lay outside the gene matches. CDR1 and CDR2 from the germline V gene are SGHRS and YFSETQ. The CDR3 spans 15 residues. The CDR3 sequence: CASSRPPGQGAGYTF. CDR3 DNA sequence: TGCGCCAGCAGCCGTCCGCCGGGACAGGGGGCTGGCTACACCTTC.

The chain combines TRBV7-9 with TRBJ2-7, with 7 bases identical to TRBD1. Trimming cost V 5 bases and J 3 bases; bases outside gene matches: 13. CDR3 size: 16 residues. From germline, CDR1 is SEHNR and CDR2 FQNEAQ (reference sequence). The CDR3 sequence: CASSPRGQVRNYEQYF. As DNA, the CDR3 is TGTGCCAGCAGCCCTAGAGGACAGGTGAGAAACTACGAGCAGTACTTC.

This chain joins TRBV5-1 and TRBJ1-1, with 7 nucleotides matching TRBD1. Germline loops: CDR1 SGHRS, CDR2 YFSETQ. V was clipped by 3 bases and J by 2 bases; unmatched bases: 7. The CDR3 has 15 amino acids. The CDR3, as DNA: TGCGCCAGCAGCTCGAGGACAGGCCGTAACACTGAAGCTTTCTTT. Protein product: CASSSRTGRNTEAFF.

This clone occurred a few times. The chain uses TRBV10-2 and TRBJ1-5; TRBD1 matches 7 bases. The trim removed 5 bases at V and 7 bases at J, leaving 8 bases unmatched. From germline, CDR1 is WSHSY and CDR2 SAAADI. The CDR3 spans 14 residues. The CDR3 coding sequence is TGCGCCAGCAGTCAAACAGGGGTTAGCCAGCCCCAGCATTTT. Its translation: CASSQTGVSQPQHF.

The chain employs TRBV28 and TRBJ2-3; the match to TRBD1 covers 10 bases. Germline assignment: CDR1 MDHEN and CDR2 SYDVKM. CDR3 length: 15 residues. Germline trimming cut 6 bases from V and 2 bases from J; bases unmatched to any gene: 5. The chain's CDR3 is CASRGQGQYTDTQYF. The CDR3 nucleotides read TGTGCCAGCAGGGGACAGGGGCAGTACACAGATACGCAGTATTTT.

The chain has TRBV2 and TRBJ2-7; 9 bases are shared with TRBD2. V trimming: 7 bases; J trimming: 5 bases; junction bases outside the gene matches: 9. CDR1 is SNHLY and CDR2 is FYNNEI in the germline V gene. The CDR3 is made up of 14 amino acids. The CDR3, as DNA: TGTGCCAGCACGCGGGAGGGCCTGGGGCACGAGCAGTACTTC. Its translation is CASTREGLGHEQYF.

The V gene is TRBV2, the J gene TRBJ2-1, with 8 bases identical to TRBD2. Trimming removed 7 bases from V and 16 bases from J; junction bases left unmatched: 15. The V gene's germline CDR1 is SNHLY and CDR2 FYNNEI. This CDR3 is 13 amino acids long. CDR3 coding DNA: TGTGCCAGCACCGGGGAATGGAGCGGGAGACAATTCTTC. Protein: CASTGEWSGRQFF.

CDR3 DNA sequence: TGTGCCTGGAGTCCGGGACAAGAGACCCAGTACTTC. Protein sequence: CAWSPGQETQYF. The gene calls are TRBV30 and TRBJ2-5; perhaps TRBD2 as D (5 bases). V was clipped by 2 bases and J by 2 bases, with 6 bases between them. The CDR3 contains 12 residues. Germline V gene sequence: CDR1 GTSNPN, CDR2 SVGIG (reference sequence).

The chain uses TRBV9 and TRBJ1-6; no clear D gene. CDR1 is SGDLS and CDR2 is YYNGEE in the germline V gene. CDR3 length equals 13 residues. Trimming took off 0 bases at V and 10 bases at J, with 8 bases between the two ends. CDR3 nucleotides: TGTGCCAGCAGCGTAGAATCGAGGTCACCCCTCCACTTT. This codes for CASSVESRSPLHF.